A single T cell receptor beta chain is shown here with its context. Its antigen is still unknown. The data originate from a study of blood T cells in healthy people across ages. Study outcomes and limitations: A roughly linear fall in TCR beta diversity per million T cells was seen with increasing age. The lack of PBMC sorting stopped any conclusive naive versus antigen-experienced comparison. A greater number of naive CD4+ cells and higher diversity distinguished long-lived donors from aged donors.

Each sample yielded at least 6 million isolated PBMCs. The V gene's germline CDR1 is LGHDT and CDR2 YNNKEL (reference sequence). V was shortened by 4 bases and J by 7 bases, with 14 bases between the two germline ends. CDR3 length: 14 amino acids. A sample-barcoded 5' primer and a J-beta primer mix were used in a second PCR of roughly 6 to 11 cycles. In TCRdb, the 5' RACE reads were re-called with MiXCR into one record per CDR3 protein. The sample gives roughly 720,000 distinct CDR3 sequences, about 48% of which show up once; roughly 40% is in the top ten. This receptor was identified in an elderly man in good health. The chain is built from TRBV3-1 and TRBJ1-5, with a tentative D call TRBD1 (6 bases). Sequencing input: blood. The CDR3 DNA reads as TGTGCCAGCAGCCTTATGACAGGTAGCCAGCCCCAGCATTTT. Translation gives CASSLMTGSQPQHF.